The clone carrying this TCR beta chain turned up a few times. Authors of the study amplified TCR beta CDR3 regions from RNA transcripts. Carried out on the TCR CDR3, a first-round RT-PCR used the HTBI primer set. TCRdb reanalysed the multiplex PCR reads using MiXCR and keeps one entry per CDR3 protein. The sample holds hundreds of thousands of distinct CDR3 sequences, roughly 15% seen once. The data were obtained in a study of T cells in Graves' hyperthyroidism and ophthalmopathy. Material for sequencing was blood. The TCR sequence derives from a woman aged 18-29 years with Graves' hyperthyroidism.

CDR3 residues: CASSPVGGQYTGELFF. The DNA of the CDR3 is TGTGCCAGCAGCCCTGTTGGGGGACAGTACACCGGGGAGCTGTTTTTT. The chain joins TRBV11-2 to TRBJ2-2, with 7 bases matching TRBD1. There are 16 residues in the CDR3. Per germline, CDR1 SGHAT and CDR2 FQNNGV. Trimming took 5 bases from V and 3 from J; bases not matched to a gene: 9.